This T cell receptor beta chain was observed in a study of shared clonotypes between healthy human individuals. The V gene's germline CDR1 is SGHVS and CDR2 FNYEAQ. V was clipped by 2 bases and J by 1 base, with 11 bases between them. The CDR3 extends over 15 amino acids. Per the study methods: Sequence data from immunoSEQ were junction-only and lacked quality scores; consequently, filtering differed. Only in-frame clones appear in the TCRdb table, and some are missing; sequencing was by immunoSEQ multiplex PCR. For V, J and clone size, that table is used; D and trimming come from the DNA. The data show over a million clones, roughly 96% seen once.

The sequence was obtained from a young man in good health. The sample taken for sequencing was naive CD4+ T cells sorted from blood. The subset denotes: CD45RA+ positively selected. The chain has TRBV7-6 and TRBJ2-5, with D possibly matching TRBD2 (6 bases). The CDR3 DNA reads TGTGCCAGCAGCTTAAACGCGGGACGCCAAGAGACCCAGTACTTC. Protein product: CASSLNAGRQETQYF.